The present T cell receptor (beta chain) was sequenced within a study of blood T cells in healthy people across ages. In germline, CDR1 is SGHKS, CDR2 YYEKEE (reference sequence). This CDR3 has 16 residues. The V end was cut by 1 base, the J end by 8 bases, with 18 bases between. Through a sample-barcoded 5' primer and a J-beta primer mix, a second PCR was run for roughly 6 to 12 cycles. MiXCR, applied by TCRdb to the 5' RACE reads, yields one record per CDR3 protein. This sample yields 600,000 or so distinct CDR3 sequences, of which 25% to 35% are seen a single time; 15% to 19% belongs to the top ten. The sample holds a few counts of this clonotype.

The sequence came from a woman of 80 years or more in good health. The source material was blood. The genes are TRBV5-5 and TRBJ1-4; D perhaps matches TRBD1 (6 bases). In DNA form, the CDR3 reads TGTGCCAGCAGCTTGACCCACGGGGGCCTGGGAGAAAAACTGTTTTTT. It encodes CASSLTHGGLGEKLFF.